Listed below are T cell receptor beta chains from one sample, sequenced in a study of blood T cell repertoires in COVID-19. TCRdb's copy holds only in-frame clones and misses some; the assay was immunoSEQ multiplex PCR. Here the sample spans 400,000 to 550,000 clones, 80% to 90% being singletons. Sequenced: peripheral blood. Receptors were obtained from a woman aged 25 to 45 with acute or convalescent COVID-19. CDR3s include the opening cysteine and the closing phenylalanine or tryptophan. D genes are given only for firm matches. Size values are once, few and many counts, or a class for expanded clones, and some rows have none.

v_gene	abundance	j_gene	d_gene	CDR3nt	CDR3aa
TRBV24-1	.	TRBJ2-2	.	TGTGCCACCAGTGATTGGGACCGGGGACTGAGCACCGGGGAGCTGTTTTTT	CATSDWDRGLSTGELFF
TRBV30	.	TRBJ2-3	.	TGTGCCTGGAGTAGGGGGACCCTAGGGGCAGATACGCAGTATTTT	CAWSRGTLGADTQYF
TRBV7-8	.	TRBJ2-1	.	TGTGCCAGCAGCTTAGTATCGTTCCATGAGCAGTTCTTC	CASSLVSFHEQFF
TRBV7-8	.	TRBJ2-7	.	TGTGCCAGCAGCTTCTCAGAAGTATACGAGCAGTACTTC	CASSFSEVYEQYF
TRBV28	few	TRBJ2-7	.	TGTGCCAGCAGTCTCCCCGGGACAACCTACGAGCAGTACTTC	CASSLPGTTYEQYF
TRBV20-1	.	TRBJ2-3	.	TGCAGTGCTAGTCGCGGGAGCACAGATACGCAGTATTTT	CSASRGSTDTQYF
TRBV7-3	.	TRBJ2-1	.	TGTGCCAGCAGCACCCCGGGAACTGAGCAGTTCTTC	CASSTPGTEQFF
TRBV5-6	.	TRBJ2-7	.	TGTGCCAGCAGCTATGAGCCTTACTCCTACGAGCAGTACTTC	CASSYEPYSYEQYF
TRBV6-5	few	TRBJ1-5	TRBD1	TGTGGGACAGGGGGCAATCAGCCCCAGCATTTT	CGTGGNQPQHF
TRBV6-1	.	TRBJ1-2	.	TGTGCCAGCAGTGACCCGGGACAATCCACGACTAATGGCTACACCTTC	CASSDPGQSTTNGYTF
TRBV2	.	TRBJ2-6	.	TGTGCCAGCAGTTCACGGGGCTCTGGGGCCAACGTCCTGACTTTC	CASSSRGSGANVLTF
TRBV28	.	TRBJ1-5	TRBD1	TGTGCCAGCAGTTCCAACCGGGTACAGGGGGCTAGGGGCCAGCATTTT	CASSSNRVQGARGQHF
TRBV5-1	.	TRBJ2-2	TRBD1	TGCGCCAGCACATCCAGGGGGCGTAACACCGGGGAGCTGTTTTTT	CASTSRGRNTGELFF
TRBV4-1	.	TRBJ1-2	.	TGCGCCAGCAGCGGGGGCTATGGGGGCTACACCTTC	CASSGGYGGYTF
TRBV9	.	TRBJ2-5	.	TGTGCCAGCAGCGTAGTGGCGGGCGGAGAGACCCAGTACTTC	CASSVVAGGETQYF
TRBV28	.	TRBJ2-3	TRBD1	TGTGCCAGCAGTTTTGTTGGTATGGGGACAGTCACAGATACGCAGTATTTT	CASSFVGMGTVTDTQYF
TRBV4-1	.	TRBJ1-5	.	TGCGCCAGCAGCTTGAGATTATTTGGGCCCAATCAGCCCCAGCATTTT	CASSLRLFGPNQPQHF
TRBV18	.	TRBJ1-5	TRBD1	TGTGCCAGCTCCCTTGGGACAGCCGATAGCAATCAGCCCCAGCATTTT	CASSLGTADSNQPQHF
TRBV19	.	TRBJ1-1	TRBD1	TGTGCCAGTAGTACCGATCGGACAGGGAGTCTCACTGAAGCTTTCTTT	CASSTDRTGSLTEAFF
TRBV7-2	once	TRBJ2-5	.	TGTGCCAGCAGCCTAACCGGGACCCGGGGGGAGACCCAGTACTTC	CASSLTGTRGETQYF
TRBV5-5	.	TRBJ2-5	TRBD2	TGTGCCAGCAGCGTGGGACTAGTAAGGGAGACCCAGTACTTC	CASSVGLVRETQYF
TRBV7-6	.	TRBJ2-2	TRBD2	TGTGCCAGCAGCTTCGGGGGGGGCCAAAGGACCGGGGAGCTGTTTTTT	CASSFGGGQRTGELFF
TRBV18	.	TRBJ1-4	.	TGTGCCAGCTCCTGGACATCACCCCGATCTAATGAAAAACTGTTTTTT	CASSWTSPRSNEKLFF
TRBV4-2	.	TRBJ2-3	TRBD2	TGTGCCAGCAGCCAGGCTAGCGGAGGAGTCACAGATACGCAGTATTTT	CASSQASGGVTDTQYF
TRBV3-1/TRBV3-2	.	TRBJ2-7	.	TGTGCCAGCAGCCAAGTTTTACTAGCTGGGGAGCAGTACTTC	CASSQVLLAGEQYF